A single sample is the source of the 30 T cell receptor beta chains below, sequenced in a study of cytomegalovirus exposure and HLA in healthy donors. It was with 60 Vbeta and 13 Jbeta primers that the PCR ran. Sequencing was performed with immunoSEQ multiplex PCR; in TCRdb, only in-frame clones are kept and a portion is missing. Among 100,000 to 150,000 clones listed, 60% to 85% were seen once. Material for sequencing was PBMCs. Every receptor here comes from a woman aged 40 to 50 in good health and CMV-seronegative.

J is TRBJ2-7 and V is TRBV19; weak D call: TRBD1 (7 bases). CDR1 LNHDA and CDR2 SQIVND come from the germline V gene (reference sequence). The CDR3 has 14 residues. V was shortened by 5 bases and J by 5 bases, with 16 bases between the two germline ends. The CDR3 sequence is CASSPRQGGDEQYF. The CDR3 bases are TGTGCCAGTAGTCCGAGACAGGGCGGGGACGAGCAGTACTTC.

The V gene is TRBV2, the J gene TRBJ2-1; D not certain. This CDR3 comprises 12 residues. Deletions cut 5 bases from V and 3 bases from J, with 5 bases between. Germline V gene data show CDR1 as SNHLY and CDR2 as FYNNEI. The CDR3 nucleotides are TGTGCCAGCAGTCCTAGCTACAATGAGCAGTTCTTC. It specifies CASSPSYNEQFF.

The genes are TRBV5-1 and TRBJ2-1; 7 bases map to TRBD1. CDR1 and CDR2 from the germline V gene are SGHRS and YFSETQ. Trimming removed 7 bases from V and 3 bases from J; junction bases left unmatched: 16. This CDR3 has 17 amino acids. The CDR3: CASDQGVSGAVYNEQFF. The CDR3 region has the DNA TGCGCCAGCGACCAGGGGGTGTCAGGGGCTGTCTACAATGAGCAGTTCTTC.

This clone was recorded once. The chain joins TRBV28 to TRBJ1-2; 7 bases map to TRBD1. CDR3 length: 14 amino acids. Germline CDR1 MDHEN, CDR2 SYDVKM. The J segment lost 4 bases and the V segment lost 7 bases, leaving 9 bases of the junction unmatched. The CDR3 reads CASIQGGQFYGYTF. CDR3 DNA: TGTGCCAGCATCCAGGGGGGACAGTTCTATGGCTACACCTTC.

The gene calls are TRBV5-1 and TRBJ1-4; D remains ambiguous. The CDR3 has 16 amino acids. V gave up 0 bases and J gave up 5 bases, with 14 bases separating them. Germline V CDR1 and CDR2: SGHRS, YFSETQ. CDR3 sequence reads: CASSLGQAPANEKLFF. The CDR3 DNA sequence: TGCGCCAGCAGCTTGGGGCAGGCCCCCGCAAATGAAAAACTGTTTTTT.

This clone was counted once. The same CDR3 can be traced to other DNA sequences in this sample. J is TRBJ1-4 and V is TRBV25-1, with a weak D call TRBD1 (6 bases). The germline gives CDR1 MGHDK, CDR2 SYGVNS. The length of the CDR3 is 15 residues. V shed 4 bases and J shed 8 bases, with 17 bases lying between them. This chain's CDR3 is CASSGSGAGEEKLFF. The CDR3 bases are TGTGCCAGCAGTGGGAGTGGTGCAGGGGAAGAAAAACTGTTTTTT. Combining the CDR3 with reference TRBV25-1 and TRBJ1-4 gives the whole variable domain EADIYQTPRYLVIGTGKKITLECSQTMGHDKMYWYQQDPGMELHLIHYSYGVNSTEKGDLSSESTVSRIRTEHFPLTLESARPSHTSQYLCASSGSGAGEEKLFFGSGTQLSVL.

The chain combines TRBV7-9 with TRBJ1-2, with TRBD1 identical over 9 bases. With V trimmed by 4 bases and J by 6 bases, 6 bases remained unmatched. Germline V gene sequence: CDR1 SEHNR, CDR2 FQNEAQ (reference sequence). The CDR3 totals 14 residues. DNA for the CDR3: TGTGCCAGCAGCTCCCCGGGACAGGGCCATGGCTACACCTTC. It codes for CASSSPGQGHGYTF.

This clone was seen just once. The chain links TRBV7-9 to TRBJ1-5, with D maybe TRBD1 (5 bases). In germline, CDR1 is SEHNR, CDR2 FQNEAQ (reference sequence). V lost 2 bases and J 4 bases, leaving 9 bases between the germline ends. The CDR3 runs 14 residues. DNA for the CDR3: TGTGCCAGCAGCTTACTGACAGAGAATCAGCCCCAGCATTTT. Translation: CASSLLTENQPQHF. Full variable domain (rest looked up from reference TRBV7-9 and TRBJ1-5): DTGVSQNPRHKITKRGQNVTFRCDPISEHNRLYWYRQTLGQGPEFLTYFQNEAQLEKSRLLSDRFSAERPKGSFSTLEIQRTEQGDSAMYLCASSLLTENQPQHFGDGTRLSIL.

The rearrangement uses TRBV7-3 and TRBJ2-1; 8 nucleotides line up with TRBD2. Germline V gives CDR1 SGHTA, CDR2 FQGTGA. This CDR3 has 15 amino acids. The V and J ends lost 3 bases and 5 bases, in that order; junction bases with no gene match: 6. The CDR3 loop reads CASSFTAGANNEQFF. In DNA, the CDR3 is TGTGCCAGCAGCTTCACAGCGGGAGCCAACAATGAGCAGTTCTTC.

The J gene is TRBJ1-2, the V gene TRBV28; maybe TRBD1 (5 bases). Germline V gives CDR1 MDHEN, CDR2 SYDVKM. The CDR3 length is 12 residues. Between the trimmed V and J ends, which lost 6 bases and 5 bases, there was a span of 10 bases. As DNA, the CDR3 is TGTGCCAGCAGCAGGGAGGGTTATGGCTACACCTTC. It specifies CASSREGYGYTF.

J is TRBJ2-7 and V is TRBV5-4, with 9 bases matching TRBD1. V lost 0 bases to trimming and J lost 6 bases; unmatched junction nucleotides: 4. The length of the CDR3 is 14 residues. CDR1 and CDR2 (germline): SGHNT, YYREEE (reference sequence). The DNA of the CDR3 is TGTGCCAGCAGCTTGGAACAGGGGGCAGGCGAGCAGTACTTC. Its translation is CASSLEQGAGEQYF.

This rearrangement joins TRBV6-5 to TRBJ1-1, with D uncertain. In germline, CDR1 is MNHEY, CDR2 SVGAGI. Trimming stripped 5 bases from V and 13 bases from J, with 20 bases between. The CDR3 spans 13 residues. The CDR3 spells CASSEIPEKAGFF. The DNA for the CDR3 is TGTGCCAGCAGTGAAATCCCCGAGAAAGCAGGTTTCTTT.

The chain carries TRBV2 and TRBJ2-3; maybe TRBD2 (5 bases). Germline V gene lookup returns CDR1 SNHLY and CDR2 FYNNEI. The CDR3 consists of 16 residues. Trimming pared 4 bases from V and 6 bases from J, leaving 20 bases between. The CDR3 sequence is CASSVRRLAHGDTQYF. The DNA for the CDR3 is TGTGCCAGCAGTGTGCGGAGGCTAGCCCATGGGGATACGCAGTATTTT.

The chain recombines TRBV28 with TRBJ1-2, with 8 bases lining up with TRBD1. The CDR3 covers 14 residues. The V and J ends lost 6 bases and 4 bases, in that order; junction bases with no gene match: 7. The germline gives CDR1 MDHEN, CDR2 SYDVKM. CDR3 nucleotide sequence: TGTGCCAGCAGCCCCGGGGACAGGTCCTATGGCTACACCTTC. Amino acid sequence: CASSPGDRSYGYTF.

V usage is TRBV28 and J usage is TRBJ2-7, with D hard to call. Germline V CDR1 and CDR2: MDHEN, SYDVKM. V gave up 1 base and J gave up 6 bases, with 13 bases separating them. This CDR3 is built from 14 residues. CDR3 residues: CASSLSHSVSEQYF. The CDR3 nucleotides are TGTGCCAGCAGTTTATCCCACTCTGTCTCCGAGCAGTACTTC.

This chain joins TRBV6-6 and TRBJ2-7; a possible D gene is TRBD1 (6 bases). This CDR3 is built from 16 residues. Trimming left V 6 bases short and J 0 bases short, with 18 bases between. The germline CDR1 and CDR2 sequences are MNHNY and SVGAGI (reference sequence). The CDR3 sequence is CASRLDGQTFSYEQYF. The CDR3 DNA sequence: TGTGCCAGCAGACTCGACGGACAGACCTTCTCCTACGAGCAGTACTTC.

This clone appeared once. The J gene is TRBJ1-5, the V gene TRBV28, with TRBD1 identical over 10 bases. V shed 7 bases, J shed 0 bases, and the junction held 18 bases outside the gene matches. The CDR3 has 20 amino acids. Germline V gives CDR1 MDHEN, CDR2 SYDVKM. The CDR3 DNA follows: TGTGCCAGCATTGGGCTCTCGACAGGGGGCTATGCGTATAGCAATCAGCCCCAGCATTTT. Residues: CASIGLSTGGYAYSNQPQHF.

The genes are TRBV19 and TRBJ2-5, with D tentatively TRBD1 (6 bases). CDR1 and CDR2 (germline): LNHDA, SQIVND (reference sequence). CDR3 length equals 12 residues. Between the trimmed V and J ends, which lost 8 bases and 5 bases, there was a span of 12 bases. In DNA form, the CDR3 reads TGTGCCAGTTCGGACAGATGGGAGACCCAGTACTTC. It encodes CASSDRWETQYF.

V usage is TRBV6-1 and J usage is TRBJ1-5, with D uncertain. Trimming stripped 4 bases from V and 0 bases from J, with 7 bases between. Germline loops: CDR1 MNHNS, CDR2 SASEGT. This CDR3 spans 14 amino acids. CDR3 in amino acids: CASSVADSNQPQHF. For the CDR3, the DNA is TGTGCCAGCAGTGTGGCCGATAGCAATCAGCCCCAGCATTTT.

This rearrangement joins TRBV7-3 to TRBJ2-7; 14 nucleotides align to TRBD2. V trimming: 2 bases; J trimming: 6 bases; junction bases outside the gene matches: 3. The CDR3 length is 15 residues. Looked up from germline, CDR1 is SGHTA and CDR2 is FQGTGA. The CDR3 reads CASSLGGTSGSEQYF. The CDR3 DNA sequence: TGTGCCAGCAGCTTAGGCGGGACTAGCGGGAGCGAGCAGTACTTC.

CDR3 residues: CASSWADRTTGELFF. The CDR3 DNA reads as TGTGCCAGCAGCTGGGCGGACAGGACCACCGGGGAGCTGTTTTTT. The chain recombines TRBV5-5 with TRBJ2-2, with TRBD1 matching 7 bases. The CDR3 consists of 15 residues. V shed 3 bases, J shed 4 bases, and the junction held 6 bases outside the gene matches. Germline CDR1 reads SGHKS; CDR2 reads YYEKEE (reference sequence).

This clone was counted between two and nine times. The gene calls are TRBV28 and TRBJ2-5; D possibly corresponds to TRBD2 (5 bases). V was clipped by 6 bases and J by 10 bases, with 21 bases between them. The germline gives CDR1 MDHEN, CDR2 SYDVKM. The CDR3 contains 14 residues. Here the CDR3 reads CASSPRVEEGGQYF. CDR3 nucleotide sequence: TGTGCCAGCAGCCCCAGAGTGGAGGAAGGAGGCCAGTACTTC.

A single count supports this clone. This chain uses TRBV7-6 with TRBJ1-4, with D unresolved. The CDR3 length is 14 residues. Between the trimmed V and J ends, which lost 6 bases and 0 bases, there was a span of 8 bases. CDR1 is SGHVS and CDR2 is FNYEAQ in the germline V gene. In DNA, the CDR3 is TGTGCCAGCAGAGCCGCTGCAACTAATGAAAAACTGTTTTTT. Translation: CASRAAATNEKLFF.

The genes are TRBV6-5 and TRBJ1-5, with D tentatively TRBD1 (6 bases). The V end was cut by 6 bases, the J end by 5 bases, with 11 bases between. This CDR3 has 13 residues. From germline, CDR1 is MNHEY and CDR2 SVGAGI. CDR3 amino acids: CASSLDSHQPQHF. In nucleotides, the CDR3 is TGTGCCAGCAGCTTGGACAGCCATCAGCCCCAGCATTTT.

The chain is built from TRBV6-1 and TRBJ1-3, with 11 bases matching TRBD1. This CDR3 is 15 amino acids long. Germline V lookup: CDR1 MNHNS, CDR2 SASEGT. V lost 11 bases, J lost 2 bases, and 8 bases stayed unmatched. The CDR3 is CAARDRGSPGNTIYF. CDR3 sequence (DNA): TGTGCCGCCCGGGACAGGGGGTCTCCTGGAAACACCATATATTTT.

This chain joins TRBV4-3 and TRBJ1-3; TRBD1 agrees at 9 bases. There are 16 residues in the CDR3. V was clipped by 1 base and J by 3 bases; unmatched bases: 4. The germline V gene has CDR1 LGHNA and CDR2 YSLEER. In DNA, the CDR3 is TGCGCCAGCAGCCAAGCCTACAGGGGGCTTGGAAACACCATATATTTT. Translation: CASSQAYRGLGNTIYF.

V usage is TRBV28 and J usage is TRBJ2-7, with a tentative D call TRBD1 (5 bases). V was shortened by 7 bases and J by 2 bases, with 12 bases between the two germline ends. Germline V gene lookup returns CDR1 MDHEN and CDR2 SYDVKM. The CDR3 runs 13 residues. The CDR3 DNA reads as TGTGCCAGCAAAGAAGGGGCCCCCTACGAGCAGTACTTC. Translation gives CASKEGAPYEQYF.

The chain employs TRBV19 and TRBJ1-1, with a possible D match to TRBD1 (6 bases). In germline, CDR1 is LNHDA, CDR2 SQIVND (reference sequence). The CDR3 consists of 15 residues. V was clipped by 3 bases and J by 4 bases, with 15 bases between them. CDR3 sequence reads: CASSIPITGRTEAFF. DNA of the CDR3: TGTGCCAGTAGTATCCCAATAACAGGGCGCACTGAAGCTTTCTTT.

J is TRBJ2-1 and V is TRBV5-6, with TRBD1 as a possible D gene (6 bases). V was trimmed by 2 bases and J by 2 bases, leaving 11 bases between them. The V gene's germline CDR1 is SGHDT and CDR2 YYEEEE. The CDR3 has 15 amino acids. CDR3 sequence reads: CASSLTGIPYNEQFF. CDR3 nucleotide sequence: TGTGCCAGCAGCTTAACAGGGATTCCCTACAATGAGCAGTTCTTC.

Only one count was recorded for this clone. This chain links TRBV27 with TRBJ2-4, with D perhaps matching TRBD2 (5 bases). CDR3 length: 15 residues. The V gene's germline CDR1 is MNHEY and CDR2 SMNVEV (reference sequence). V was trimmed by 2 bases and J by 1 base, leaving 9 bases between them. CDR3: CASSLEGEAKNIQYF. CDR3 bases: TGTGCCAGCAGTTTAGAGGGAGAGGCCAAAAACATTCAGTACTTC.